Listed below are T cell receptor beta chains from one sample, sequenced in a study of T cell responses to AZD1222 COVID-19 vaccine. Here immunoSEQ multiplex PCR was the method, and the copy in TCRdb shows in-frame clones only, minus some. This sample has under 60,000 clones, with roughly 90% found just once. The source material was peripheral blood, sampled 28 days after the second AZD1222 dose. These TCRs come from an adult who received the AZD1222 COVID-19 vaccine. Both conserved end residues are part of each CDR3. D genes are given only for firm matches. Only part of the rows carry a size: once, few, many, or a class if the clone is expanded.

J gene	D gene	clone size	V gene	CDR3 DNA	CDR3 protein
TRBJ1-5	TRBD1	-	TRBV18	TGTGCCAGCTCTCGGGACAGGGGTAGCAATCAGCCCCAGCATTTT	CASSRDRGSNQPQHF
TRBJ2-3	-	-	TRBV2	TGTGCCGGCCCCCGACCGGGACACCCTCTCACAGATACGCAGTATTTT	CAGPRPGHPLTDTQYF
TRBJ2-7	-	-	TRBV28	TGTGCCAGCAGTGGGGCTTTTGAAGGACGCTACGAGCAGTACTTC	CASSGAFEGRYEQYF
TRBJ2-7	-	-	TRBV6-2/TRBV6-3	TGTGCCAGCAGTCGCGCAGGTGGAGGCTACGAGCAGTACTTC	CASSRAGGGYEQYF
TRBJ2-2	TRBD2	-	TRBV9	TGTGCCAGCAGCGCCCATCTCGGGGGGTTCGGGGAGCTGTTTTTT	CASSAHLGGFGELFF
TRBJ2-7	TRBD2	few	TRBV4-1	TGCGCCAGCAGCCCCGGGGGGGCGAGCTCCTACGAGCAGTACTTC	CASSPGGASSYEQYF
TRBJ1-1	-	-	TRBV6-5	TGTGCCAGCACTACCAAGCCAGACAGTAACACTGAAGCTTTCTTT	CASTTKPDSNTEAFF
TRBJ2-1	TRBD2	once	TRBV24-1	TGTGCCACCAGTGATCCGCAAGCGGGAGCCTCCTACAATGAGCAGTTCTTC	CATSDPQAGASYNEQFF
TRBJ2-3	-	once	TRBV5-1	TGCGCCAGCACCTTCCGATCGCGAGCTAGCACAGATACGCAGTATTTT	CASTFRSRASTDTQYF
TRBJ1-5	-	-	TRBV9	TGTGCCAGCAGCGTAGGGGCCAGCACGGAGCGGCAGCCCCAGCATTTT	CASSVGASTERQPQHF
TRBJ2-1	-	-	TRBV7-6	TGTGCCAGCAGCCCGGTCGGGGTGCAGATTTACAACTCCTACAATGAGCAGTTCTTC	CASSPVGVQIYNSYNEQFF
TRBJ2-1	-	once	TRBV19	TGTGCCAGCTCAATAGGGGCCGGCGGGAAGTACAATGAGCAGTTCTTC	CASSIGAGGKYNEQFF
TRBJ1-1	-	-	TRBV27	TGTGCCAGCAGTCCACGGACAGTAATGAACACTGAAGCTTTCTTT	CASSPRTVMNTEAFF
TRBJ2-5	TRBD2	-	TRBV7-2	TGTGCCAGCAGCTTAGGACATAGCGGGAGGGCCGTGGAGACCCAGTACTTC	CASSLGHSGRAVETQYF
TRBJ2-5	-	-	TRBV6-5	TGTGCCAGCAGTTACATTCACCGAGAGACCCAGTACTTC	CASSYIHRETQYF
TRBJ1-5	-	-	TRBV19	TGTGCCAGTAGTCCTCTCAGCGTAGGGCCCCATCAGCCCCAGCATTTT	CASSPLSVGPHQPQHF
TRBJ2-7	-	-	TRBV19	TGTGCCAGTAGTCCGGGGCCCAATAATTACGAGCAGTACTTC	CASSPGPNNYEQYF
TRBJ1-2	TRBD1	-	TRBV7-9	TGTGCCAGCACCCTACGGGACAGGGGAAACTATGGCTACACCTTC	CASTLRDRGNYGYTF
TRBJ1-5	TRBD1	-	TRBV12-5	TGTGCTAGTGGTTTCTCGGACAGGGTCCTTCATTTT	CASGFSDRVLHF
TRBJ1-3	-	-	TRBV6-5	TGTGCCAGCAGCCCCCCGCGAGCTACTGGAAACACCATATATTTT	CASSPPRATGNTIYF
TRBJ1-1	TRBD1	-	TRBV28	TGTGCCAGCAGTTTGGGGGGACAGGGATGGGATACTGAAGCTTTCTTT	CASSLGGQGWDTEAFF
TRBJ1-6	TRBD1	once	TRBV4-2	TGTGCCAGCAGCCGAGCCTTAAGACAGGGTAATTCACCCCTCCACTTT	CASSRALRQGNSPLHF
TRBJ1-4	-	few	TRBV10-2	TGCGCCAGCGGGGCTTCAACTAATGAAAAACTGTTTTTT	CASGASTNEKLFF
TRBJ2-1	TRBD2	once	TRBV24-1	TGTGCCACCGCGGGGGGGGAGGAAGACTACAATGAGCAGTTCTTC	CATAGGEEDYNEQFF
TRBJ2-1	-	once	TRBV3-1/TRBV3-2	TGTGCCAGCAGCCTTGGGACCAACAATGAGCAGTTCTTC	CASSLGTNNEQFF
TRBJ1-1	TRBD1	-	TRBV5-1	TGCGCCAGCAATGGGGACAGGATGAACACTGAAGCTTTCTTT	CASNGDRMNTEAFF
TRBJ2-5	TRBD1	-	TRBV11-2	TGTGCCAGCAGCCCCCTTGGGGCAGGGGGCGGAGAGACCCAGTACTTC	CASSPLGAGGGETQYF
TRBJ1-2	-	-	TRBV18	TGTGCCAGCTCATTGCCGAACAGGGATAACTATGGCTACACCTTC	CASSLPNRDNYGYTF
TRBJ2-1	TRBD1	-	TRBV7-9	TGTGCCAGCGGCGGAAGGGACAGGGTATCTGATGAGCAGTTCTTC	CASGGRDRVSDEQFF
TRBJ1-3	-	-	TRBV2	TGTGCCAGCAGTGACCGAAGCTCTGGAAACACCATATATTTT	CASSDRSSGNTIYF
TRBJ1-1	-	-	TRBV7-3	TGTGCCAGCAGCTCCGCACACCCTCTCACTGAAGCTTTCTTT	CASSSAHPLTEAFF
TRBJ2-7	-	-	TRBV24-1	TGTGCCACCAGTGACTCCGCAACCTACGAGCAGTACTTC	CATSDSATYEQYF
TRBJ2-7	-	-	TRBV7-2	TGTGCCAGCAGCTTCCCGCCTGGGGGCGCTTCCTACGAGCAGTACTTC	CASSFPPGGASYEQYF
TRBJ2-2	TRBD2	-	TRBV19	TGTGCCAGTAGAGGCCCAACTAGCGGTGCGAACACCGGGGAGCTGTTTTTT	CASRGPTSGANTGELFF
TRBJ2-1	-	few	TRBV13	TGTGCCAGCAGCTTAGGCCTGAACTACAATGAGCAGTTCTTC	CASSLGLNYNEQFF
TRBJ1-4	TRBD1	few	TRBV5-4	TGTGCCAGCAGCTTGGGCGCAGGGGGCGCATACGAAAAACTGTTTTTT	CASSLGAGGAYEKLFF
TRBJ2-3	-	-	TRBV9	TGTGCCAGCAGCGAAACGGGACATAGAGCAGGAGATACGCAGTATTTT	CASSETGHRAGDTQYF
TRBJ2-7	TRBD1	-	TRBV12-3/TRBV12-4	TGTGCCAGCAGTCCACAGGGGGCGCGGGAGCAGTACTTC	CASSPQGAREQYF
TRBJ1-6	TRBD1	-	TRBV27	TGTGCCAGCAGTCCCGAGACAGGGTCCAATTCACCCCTCCACTTT	CASSPETGSNSPLHF
TRBJ2-3	-	-	TRBV29-1	TGCAGCGTTGAAGGAGTTTTTAGCACAGATACGCAGTATTTT	CSVEGVFSTDTQYF
TRBJ1-2	-	-	TRBV5-4	TGTGCCAGCAGCTTGGACGCCAGGGAGGACTATGGCTACACCTTC	CASSLDAREDYGYTF
TRBJ2-1	TRBD1	-	TRBV9	TGTGCCAGCAGCGTAGTCACAGGGGGCTACAATGAGCAGTTCTTC	CASSVVTGGYNEQFF
TRBJ1-2	-	-	TRBV28	TGTGCCAGCAGTACCCCTGGAAGGGATGGCTACACCTTC	CASSTPGRDGYTF
TRBJ1-5	-	-	TRBV2	TGTGCCAGCAGTGTCGAGGGGCTTGGCAATCAGCCCCAGCATTTT	CASSVEGLGNQPQHF
TRBJ2-1	TRBD2	-	TRBV9	TGTGCCAGCAGCCCCCTTCTCGGACTAGCGGAGGCAAACAATGAGCAGTTCTTC	CASSPLLGLAEANNEQFF
TRBJ1-2	-	-	TRBV7-9	TGTGCCAGCAGCCCCTCGGGGATTAACTATGGCTACACCTTC	CASSPSGINYGYTF
TRBJ1-5	TRBD1	-	TRBV28	TGTGCCAGCAGCCCGACAGGGATCGTCAATCAGCCCCAGCATTTT	CASSPTGIVNQPQHF
TRBJ1-2	-	-	TRBV5-1	TGCGCCAGCAGCTTGGGGGGCCGCGATGGCTACACCTTC	CASSLGGRDGYTF
TRBJ2-7	-	-	TRBV5-1	TGCGCCAGCAGCTTGTTGGCTAGCGAGGCCGACGAGCAGTACTTC	CASSLLASEADEQYF
TRBJ2-7	TRBD2	-	TRBV11-2	TGTGCCAGCAGCTTAGGGCCTAGCGGGGGGGTCTACGAGCAGTACTTC	CASSLGPSGGVYEQYF
TRBJ1-5	TRBD1	-	TRBV6-5	TGTGCCAGCAGCCAGGACAGGGCATATCAGCCCCAGCATTTT	CASSQDRAYQPQHF
TRBJ1-2	-	-	TRBV7-2	TGTGCCAGCAGCTCGGCCCTTAAGAACTATGGCTACACCTTC	CASSSALKNYGYTF
TRBJ2-2	TRBD2	-	TRBV6-2/TRBV6-3	TGTGCCAGCAGCCGAACTAGCGGGAAGAACACCGGGGAGCTGTTTTTT	CASSRTSGKNTGELFF
TRBJ1-2	-	-	TRBV6-5	TGTGCCAGCACAGTGGGTCGGGGGGCCTATGGCTACACCTTC	CASTVGRGAYGYTF
TRBJ1-3	-	-	TRBV2	TGTGCCACCAAACCAGGGGCCGGAAACACCATATATTTT	CATKPGAGNTIYF